This passage covers 21 T cell receptor beta chains from one sample sequenced in a study of T-cell reconstitution after alpha-beta-depleted transplantation in children. Whole-study findings and limits: About two months after transplant, alpha-beta T cells reportedly came from several hundred expanded graft clones.

Researchers prepared the TCRbeta library using unique molecular identifiers, the study reports. TCRdb re-analysed the PCR reads in MiXCR, keeping a single row per CDR3 protein. The profile covers approximately 31,000 distinct CDR3 sequences, with under 6.5% appearing a single time and roughly a quarter taken by the ten largest. No antigens are known for them. Sequenced material: peripheral blood, taken 60 days after TCRalphabeta/CD19-depleted stem cell transplant. All receptors come from a child less than two years old who had a stem cell transplant for acute myeloid leukemia, so the T cells may come from the graft donor.

This clonotype was seen at least ten times. The V and J genes are TRBV24-1 and TRBJ2-5; D may be TRBD2 (5 bases). Per the germline V gene, CDR1 is KGHDR and CDR2 is SFDVKD. This CDR3 spans 15 amino acids. The V gene lost 3 bases and the J gene lost 2 bases, with 12 bases spanning the gap. This chain's CDR3 is CATSDPGEFQETQYF. CDR3 sequence (DNA): TGTGCCACCAGTGATCCCGGGGAATTTCAAGAGACCCAGTACTTC.

There are many counts of this clonotype. CDR3 bases: TGTGCCAGCAGCACAGGGACAGTCTCCTACAATGAGCAGTTCTTC. It is translated as CASSTGTVSYNEQFF. The chain recombines TRBV27 with TRBJ2-1; 7 bases map to TRBD1. The CDR3 loop spans 15 amino acids. The V segment lost 6 bases and the J segment 0 bases; nucleotides outside the gene matches: 5. Germline CDR1 and CDR2: MNHEY and SMNVEV (reference sequence).

This clonotype was seen many times. This chain links TRBV9 with TRBJ1-2; D ambiguous. Germline lookup yields CDR1 SGDLS and CDR2 YYNGEE. This CDR3 spans 14 amino acids. V was cut by 5 bases and J by 0 bases, with 11 bases left in between. The CDR3 is CASSNNRANYGYTF. CDR3 coding DNA: TGTGCCAGCAGTAATAATCGGGCTAACTATGGCTACACCTTC. The full variable domain, in which reference TRBV9 and TRBJ1-2 provide the parts outside the CDR3, is DSGVTQTPKHLITATGQRVTLRCSPRSGDLSVYWYQQSLDQGLQFLIQYYNGEERAKGNILERFSAQQFPDLHSELNLSSLELGDSALYFCASSNNRANYGYTFGSGTRLTVV.

CDR3 nucleotides: TGTGCCAGCGGGTACCAAGAGACCCAGTACTTC. It yields the protein CASGYQETQYF. V is TRBV12-3 or TRBV12-4 and J is TRBJ2-5; no reliable D call. The CDR3 loop spans 11 amino acids. V was pared by 8 bases and J by 0 bases, with 4 bases between.

CDR3 protein: CASSEALLGEQPQHF. The CDR3 nucleotides read TGTGCCAGCAGTGAAGCGCTTCTGGGAGAGCAGCCCCAGCATTTT. The chain carries TRBV2 and TRBJ1-5; D unresolved. Trimming pared 0 bases from V and 7 bases from J, leaving 13 bases between. CDR3 size: 15 residues. The germline gives CDR1 SNHLY, CDR2 FYNNEI.

The chain is built from TRBV7-9 and TRBJ2-1; possibly TRBD2 for D (5 bases). Per germline, CDR1 SEHNR and CDR2 FQNEAQ (reference sequence). This CDR3 spans 13 amino acids. V was trimmed by 4 bases and J by 10 bases, leaving 14 bases between them. In DNA form, the CDR3 reads TGTGCCAGCAGCTCCTGGACTGGGCACGAGCAGTTCTTC. It specifies CASSSWTGHEQFF.

This clonotype was seen at least ten times. The chain joins TRBV2 to TRBJ1-2, with a tentative D call TRBD1 (6 bases). Germline CDR1 SNHLY, CDR2 FYNNEI. The CDR3 length is 11 residues. Trimming took off 8 bases at V and 10 bases at J, with 14 bases between the two ends. The CDR3 nucleotides read TGTGCCAGCTATCCGGGGGGCATCTACACCTTC. This codes for CASYPGGIYTF. The full variable domain, in which reference TRBV2 and TRBJ1-2 provide the parts outside the CDR3, is EPEVTQTPSHQVTQMGQEVILRCVPISNHLYFYWYRQILGQKVEFLVSFYNNEISEKSEIFDDQFSVERPDGSNFTLKIRSTKLEDSAMYFCASYPGGIYTFGSGTRLTVV.

This clonotype was detected ten times or more. The rearrangement joins TRBV12-3 or TRBV12-4 to TRBJ1-1; D uncertain. V shed 2 bases and J shed 4 bases, with 5 bases lying between them. The CDR3 is made up of 12 amino acids. CDR3 protein: CASSLSLTEAFF. The CDR3 DNA reads TGTGCCAGCAGTTTATCTCTCACTGAAGCTTTCTTT.

This clonotype was seen ten or more times. CDR3 amino acids: CSAGRGYRTDTQYF. The CDR3 bases are TGCAGCGCCGGCAGGGGGTATCGGACAGATACGCAGTATTTT. The chain employs TRBV29-1 and TRBJ2-3; 7 bases map to TRBD1. This CDR3 is 14 amino acids long. J gave up 3 bases and V 7 bases, and 10 bases lay outside the gene matches. The germline gives CDR1 SQVTM, CDR2 ANQGSEA.

This clonotype was seen at least ten times. The rearrangement uses TRBV10-3 and TRBJ2-6; a possible D gene is TRBD2 (6 bases). The CDR3 is made up of 17 amino acids. Trimming pared 4 bases from V and 0 bases from J, leaving 13 bases between. Germline CDR1 ENHRY, CDR2 SYGVKD. Here the CDR3 DNA reads TGTGCCATCAGTGCCGGCGGGACGGGCTCTGGGGCCAACGTCCTGACTTTC. The encoded protein is CAISAGGTGSGANVLTF.

The sample holds many counts of this clonotype. The chain combines TRBV20-1 with TRBJ1-2; D is perhaps TRBD1 (6 bases). The CDR3 is made up of 13 amino acids. Looked up from germline, CDR1 is DFQATT and CDR2 is SNEGSKA (reference sequence). V was trimmed by 5 bases and J by 2 bases, leaving 12 bases between them. CDR3 sequence reads: CSALGGLNYGYTF. The CDR3 bases are TGCAGTGCTCTGGGGGGCCTAAACTATGGCTACACCTTC.

This clonotype was detected many times. The CDR3 here is CASSLKRERTGELFF. CDR3 nucleotide sequence: TGTGCCAGCAGCCTCAAGAGGGAGCGCACCGGGGAGCTGTTTTTT. The rearrangement joins TRBV7-9 to TRBJ2-2; possibly TRBD2 for D (5 bases). Germline V gene sequence: CDR1 SEHNR, CDR2 FQNEAQ (reference sequence). Deletions cut 5 bases from V and 4 bases from J, with 14 bases between. This CDR3 is 15 amino acids long.

This clonotype was seen at least ten times. This chain connects TRBV6-5 to TRBJ2-7; 11 bases map to TRBD2. The germline CDR1 and CDR2 sequences are MNHEY and SVGAGI. V dropped 4 bases and J dropped 4; count of bases not matched to a gene: 12. The CDR3 is made up of 17 amino acids. CDR3 nucleotides: TGTGCCAGCAGTTTCCTCGGAGCTAGCGGGAGGATTTACGAGCAGTACTTC. Amino acids: CASSFLGASGRIYEQYF.

At least ten counts were recorded for this clonotype. V gene TRBV12-3 or TRBV12-4 combines with J gene TRBJ2-3; the match to TRBD2 covers 8 bases. The CDR3 contains 16 residues. V was clipped by 6 bases and J by 3 bases; unmatched bases: 11. The CDR3 loop is CASSPERETVTDTQYF. CDR3 nucleotide sequence: TGTGCCAGCAGCCCAGAGCGGGAGACGGTGACAGATACGCAGTATTTT.

This clonotype was detected only a few times. V and J are TRBV7-9 and TRBJ2-7; TRBD2 is a possible D gene (5 bases). The CDR3 has 15 amino acids. Trimming left V 5 bases short and J 4 bases short, with 18 bases between. The germline gives CDR1 SEHNR, CDR2 FQNEAQ (reference sequence). CDR3 loop: CASSDLDSLVYEQYF. The CDR3 DNA reads TGTGCCAGCAGCGACTTGGACTCCCTCGTGTACGAGCAGTACTTC. Complete variable domain (other parts from reference TRBV7-9 and TRBJ2-7): DTGVSQNPRHKITKRGQNVTFRCDPISEHNRLYWYRQTLGQGPEFLTYFQNEAQLEKSRLLSDRFSAERPKGSFSTLEIQRTEQGDSAMYLCASSDLDSLVYEQYFGPGTRLTVT.

This clonotype showed up many times. The V call is TRBV5-5, the J call TRBJ1-3, with D perhaps matching TRBD1 (6 bases). The CDR3 spans 15 residues. CDR1 is SGHKS and CDR2 is YYEKEE in the germline V gene (reference sequence). Trimming stripped 3 bases from V and 4 bases from J, with 14 bases between. The CDR3 reads CASSSQGNGGNTIYF. CDR3 in DNA: TGTGCCAGCAGCTCTCAGGGGAATGGCGGAAACACCATATATTTT.

This clonotype was seen many times. The rearrangement links TRBV7-2 to TRBJ1-3, with D uncertain. This CDR3 contains 14 residues. V lost 5 bases to trimming and J lost 4 bases, with 12 bases between them. Germline V CDR1 and CDR2: SGHTA, FQGNSA. CDR3 amino acids: CASSRYKGGNTIYF. CDR3 sequence (DNA): TGTGCCAGCAGCCGTTATAAAGGCGGAAACACCATATATTTT.

Ten or more counts support this clonotype. This chain connects TRBV5-1 to TRBJ1-4, with 7 bases fitting TRBD1. CDR3 length equals 14 residues. The V gene's germline CDR1 is SGHRS and CDR2 YFSETQ. Germline trimming cut 2 bases from V and 8 bases from J; bases unmatched to any gene: 6. DNA of the CDR3: TGCGCCAGCAGCTTAGAAGGGGGCGGCGAAAAACTGTTTTTT. It is translated as CASSLEGGGEKLFF.

This clonotype has more than one count but fewer than ten. The V and J genes are TRBV27 and TRBJ2-2; either TRBD1 or TRBD2 may supply D (5 bases each). Trimming stripped 4 bases from V and 6 bases from J, with 9 bases between. Looked up from germline, CDR1 is MNHEY and CDR2 is SMNVEV (reference sequence). The CDR3 consists of 13 residues. CDR3 loop: CASSYRGAGELFF. The CDR3, as DNA: TGTGCCAGCAGTTACCGAGGGGCCGGGGAGCTGTTTTTT.

This clonotype was seen many times. V gene TRBV18 combines with J gene TRBJ1-2, with no clear D. V lost 2 bases and J lost 0, with 7 bases in between. From germline, CDR1 is KGHSH and CDR2 LQKENI. This CDR3 region has 14 residues. Written as DNA, the CDR3 is TGTGCCAGCTCACCAGGGCGCTCTAACTATGGCTACACCTTC. It yields the protein CASSPGRSNYGYTF.

This clonotype was recorded many times. The rearrangement uses TRBV5-1 and TRBJ2-7; no definite D call. Per germline, CDR1 SGHRS and CDR2 YFSETQ. The CDR3 runs to 12 residues. Trimming took 0 bases from V and 3 from J, leaving 4 bases between them. The CDR3 is CASSLGLYEQYF. Written as DNA, the CDR3 is TGCGCCAGCAGCTTGGGTCTCTACGAGCAGTACTTC.